Listed below are T cell receptor beta chains from one sample, sequenced in a study of cytomegalovirus exposure and HLA in healthy donors. Generated by immunoSEQ multiplex PCR, the TCRdb table keeps only in-frame clones and is missing some. The sample has 110,000 to 150,000 clones; roughly 79% are singletons. The sequenced material came from PBMCs. These receptors came from a woman in her thirties in good health and CMV-seronegative. Each CDR3 is given with its conserved first and last residue. The D gene is left open where the match is weak. Clone size is shown for a subset of rows, as once, few, many or a class of expanded clone.

J gene	clone size	V gene	D gene	CDR3 DNA	CDR3 protein
TRBJ2-3	.	TRBV5-4	.	TGTGCCAGCAGCTTGAGTAGTACTAGCACAGATACGCAGTATTTT	CASSLSSTSTDTQYF
TRBJ1-1	.	TRBV7-7	.	TGTGCTAGCAGCTTAGTTCAGGGCACTGAAGCTTTCTTT	CASSLVQGTEAFF
TRBJ1-2	.	TRBV29-1	.	TGCAGCGCCATGGACAGTAATAACTATGGCTACACCTTC	CSAMDSNNYGYTF
TRBJ1-1	.	TRBV2	.	TGTGCCAGCAGTGAAAGGGGGGGTGGGACTGAAGCTTTCTTT	CASSERGGGTEAFF
TRBJ1-3	.	TRBV6-5	.	TGTGCCAGCAGTTACTCGGGGGGAGTTGGTAACACCATATATTTT	CASSYSGGVGNTIYF
TRBJ1-1	.	TRBV11-1	TRBD1	TGTGCCAGCAGCTCCCACAGGGGGAACACTGAAGCTTTCTTT	CASSSHRGNTEAFF
TRBJ2-4	.	TRBV6-1	.	TGTGCCAGCAGCCAGGACAGTGGCAAAAACATTCAGTACTTC	CASSQDSGKNIQYF
TRBJ1-1	once	TRBV18	.	TGTGCCAGCTCACCAACAGAGAACACTGAAGCTTTCTTT	CASSPTENTEAFF
TRBJ1-5	.	TRBV7-8	.	TGTGCCAGCAGCTTATGGGGGGAGCCCCAGCATTTT	CASSLWGEPQHF
TRBJ2-7	.	TRBV29-1	TRBD2	TGCAGCGTTAAGCGGGGGGGCCGCGAGCAGTACTTC	CSVKRGGREQYF
TRBJ1-5	.	TRBV6-1	TRBD1	TGTGCCAGCAGTGAATCGGGACAGCTTAGCAATCAGCCCCAGCATTTT	CASSESGQLSNQPQHF
TRBJ2-3	.	TRBV5-4	.	TGTGCCAGCAGCTTATCAGGGGTTAGCACAGATACGCAGTATTTT	CASSLSGVSTDTQYF
TRBJ2-7	.	TRBV7-6	TRBD1	TGTGCCAGCAGCTTAGCAGGACAGGTCTACGAGCAGTACTTC	CASSLAGQVYEQYF
TRBJ2-1	.	TRBV5-1	.	TGCGCCAGCAGCTTACGACAACGGTGGGGGCTCCACAATGAGCAGTTCTTC	CASSLRQRWGLHNEQFF
TRBJ1-2	.	TRBV29-1	TRBD1	TGCAGCGTTGAAGAAAGGGGGGGACAGGACTATGGCTACACCTTC	CSVEERGGQDYGYTF
TRBJ1-2	.	TRBV6-1	TRBD1	TGTGCCAGCAGTGAAGTGGGCACAGGGGGCCTAACGAACTATGGCTACACCTTC	CASSEVGTGGLTNYGYTF
TRBJ2-7	.	TRBV2	TRBD2	TGTGCCAGCAGCCAGCGGGGTTCCTACGAGCAGTACTTC	CASSQRGSYEQYF
TRBJ1-1	.	TRBV7-9	.	TGTGCCAGCAGCCCAAGACAGAACACTGAAGCTTTCTTT	CASSPRQNTEAFF
TRBJ1-6	.	TRBV7-9	.	TGTGCCAGCGCCCCGGGCCTGGGAGGTAATTCACCCCTCCACTTT	CASAPGLGGNSPLHF
TRBJ2-2	.	TRBV9	.	TGTGCCAGCAGCGTACGAAGACACACGAACACCGGGGAGCTGTTTTTT	CASSVRRHTNTGELFF
TRBJ2-2	few	TRBV25-1	TRBD1	TGTGCCAGCAGTGACGGGACAGGGGGCAGGACCGGGGAGCTGTTTTTT	CASSDGTGGRTGELFF
TRBJ2-7	.	TRBV29-1	TRBD2	TGCAGCGTTGCGCTAGCGGGGGGGAACGAGCAGTACTTC	CSVALAGGNEQYF
TRBJ1-4	.	TRBV9	.	TGTGCCAGCAGCCTCTCGGCGGGAACTAATGAAAAACTGTTTTTT	CASSLSAGTNEKLFF
TRBJ1-1	.	TRBV2	.	TGTGCCAGCAAGATTGGCATGAACACTGAAGCTTTCTTT	CASKIGMNTEAFF
TRBJ2-7	.	TRBV4-1	.	TGCGCCAGCAGCCAGGGAACACAGGGAATCTCCTACGAGCAGTACTTC	CASSQGTQGISYEQYF
TRBJ1-1	.	TRBV7-3	TRBD1	TGTGCCAGCAGCTTCAGGGGGCGCGACACTGAAGCTTTCTTT	CASSFRGRDTEAFF
TRBJ1-1	.	TRBV5-1	.	TGCGCCAGCAGCCCGAGGGAGGGGAGGGACACTGAAGCTTTCTTT	CASSPREGRDTEAFF
TRBJ2-7	.	TRBV11-2	.	TGTGCCAGCAGCTCCCTAGGAGGGCCCCTCTACGAGCAGTACTTC	CASSSLGGPLYEQYF
TRBJ2-7	once	TRBV5-1	TRBD1	TGCGCCAGCATCTCCCAGGACAGGGATTTCTACGAGCAGTACTTC	CASISQDRDFYEQYF
TRBJ1-1	.	TRBV30	TRBD1	TGTGCCTGGACGCACAGGGGGGTTGAAGCTTTCTTT	CAWTHRGVEAFF
TRBJ2-7	.	TRBV4-1	.	TGCGCCAGCAGCCATACGGTCGCCTTCTCCTACGAGCAGTACTTC	CASSHTVAFSYEQYF
TRBJ1-3	.	TRBV5-1	.	TGCGCCAGCAGCTTGGTAGATATCTCCTCTGGAAACACCATATATTTT	CASSLVDISSGNTIYF
TRBJ1-2	.	TRBV9	.	TGTGCCAGCAGCGTAGGGTCAGGGGGCTACACCTTC	CASSVGSGGYTF
TRBJ2-4	.	TRBV4-3	TRBD1	TGCGCCAGCAGCCCAACAGGGGGCGAGCTAGCCAAAAACATTCAGTACTTC	CASSPTGGELAKNIQYF
TRBJ2-7	.	TRBV9	.	TGTGCCAGCAGCGTAGTGGCCTCTGGCGAGCAGTACTTC	CASSVVASGEQYF
TRBJ2-7	once	TRBV2	.	TGTGCCAGCAGAGCCGACAGATCCCCCTACGAGCAGTACTTC	CASRADRSPYEQYF
TRBJ2-4	few	TRBV6-1	.	TGTGCCAGCAGTGAATGGTCTAGGGCCAAAAACATTCAGTACTTC	CASSEWSRAKNIQYF
TRBJ2-1	.	TRBV5-6	.	TGTGCCAGCAGCCCAAGGACAGACTACAATGAGCAGTTCTTC	CASSPRTDYNEQFF
TRBJ1-2	once	TRBV9	TRBD1	TGTGCCAGCAGCGCAGGAACAGGGGTCAACTTTGGCTACACCTTC	CASSAGTGVNFGYTF
TRBJ1-1	.	TRBV5-4	TRBD1	TGTGCCAGCAGCTTGAGGACAGGTTCCACTGAAGCTTTCTTT	CASSLRTGSTEAFF
TRBJ1-2	.	TRBV5-1	.	TGCGCCAGCAGCGAACAGGGAGCCAATGGGAATGGCTACACCTTC	CASSEQGANGNGYTF